A selection of T cell receptor beta chains follows, all from one sample in a study of regulatory T cells in long-lasting Graves disease. TCRdb passed the multiplex PCR reads through MiXCR, listing each CDR3 protein once. The table records approximately 470,000 distinct CDR3 sequences, around 20% of them present only once. The source material was peripheral blood mononuclear cells (PBMCs), sampled when the disease was refractory, from a patient treated with antithyroid drugs. The receptor source for this set is a female donor with Graves disease. CDR3s include the opening cysteine and the closing phenylalanine or tryptophan. A D gene is named only where the DNA matches it firmly. Expanded clones are given a class, and other clones once, few, many or no size at all.

>15|TRBV10-3|NA|TRBJ1-1|NA
TGTGCCATCAGTCCTCGGGACGCGGGGGGCAGAGAAGCTTTCTTT
CAISPRDAGGREAFF
>14|TRBV20-1|NA|TRBJ2-7|TRBD2
TGCAGTGCTCAAAGGGCCGCGGGAGGTCCAGAGGGGTACTTC
CSAQRAAGGPEGYF
>15|TRBV5-1|NA|TRBJ2-2|NA
TGCGCCAGCAGCTCGAAGGGGGTTCTAGCCGGGGAGCTGTTTTTT
CASSSKGVLAGELFF
>12|TRBV29-1|NA|TRBJ1-2|TRBD1
TGCAGCGTTGTGGACAGGAGCTATGGCTACACCTTC
CSVVDRSYGYTF
>15|TRBV12-3/TRBV12-4|NA|TRBJ2-3|TRBD1
TGTGCCAGCGGACCGGGACAGGGGGGGACAGATACGCAGTATTTT
CASGPGQGGTDTQYF
>15|TRBV12-3/TRBV12-4|many|TRBJ2-7|NA
TGTGCCAGCAGTTTACGGAAGGGGCTCAACTACGAGCAGTACTTC
CASSLRKGLNYEQYF
>14|TRBV6-2/TRBV6-3|many|TRBJ1-2|TRBD1
TGTGCCAGCAGCCGGGACAGGGGATTCTATGGCTACACCTTC
CASSRDRGFYGYTF
>14|TRBV7-9|NA|TRBJ1-1|NA
TGTGCCAGCTCCCCATCCCGGGACACCACTGAAGCTTTCTTT
CASSPSRDTTEAFF
>16|TRBV5-4|NA|TRBJ2-2|NA
TGTGCCAGCAGCTTGGTCAGGGGAGGGAACACCGGGGAGCTGTTTTTT
CASSLVRGGNTGELFF
>16|TRBV27|NA|TRBJ2-1|NA
TGTGCCAGCAGTTTAATCGGCGGACGGACTGGCAATGAGCAGTTCTTC
CASSLIGGRTGNEQFF
>15|TRBV2|many|TRBJ1-3|NA
TGTGCCAGCAAAGGATTCCGGGACTCTGGAAACACCATATATTTT
CASKGFRDSGNTIYF
>13|TRBV29-1|few|TRBJ2-5|NA
TGCAGCGTTGAATTTGTGGGGGGAGAGACCCAGTACTTC
CSVEFVGGETQYF
>20|TRBV28|many|TRBJ1-3|NA
TGTGCCAGCAGTTACGACCTCCCTAGAGGCAAGCCGGTCTCTGGAAACACCATATATTTT
CASSYDLPRGKPVSGNTIYF
>13|TRBV14|NA|TRBJ2-7|TRBD2
TGTGCCAGCGCCAGCGGGAGTTTTTTCGAGCAGTACTTC
CASASGSFFEQYF
>15|TRBV20-1|many|TRBJ2-7|TRBD2
TGCAGTGCAACCCGTCCTAGCGGGAGTCGGTACGAGCAGTACTTC
CSATRPSGSRYEQYF
>14|TRBV15|few|TRBJ2-2|NA
TGTGCCACCAGCCGACAGAGGAACACCGGGGAGCTGTTTTTT
CATSRQRNTGELFF
>14|TRBV19|many|TRBJ2-2|NA
TGTGCCAGTAGTATAGGGGTGTCGGCCGGGGAGCTGTTTTTT
CASSIGVSAGELFF
>14|TRBV25-1|NA|TRBJ2-1|TRBD2
TGTGCCAGCACGGGACTAGTTCCCTACAATGAGCAGTTCTTC
CASTGLVPYNEQFF
>14|TRBV7-9|few|TRBJ2-7|NA
TGTGCCAGCAGGACCGGGGAGCATTTTGGGGAGCAGTACTTC
CASRTGEHFGEQYF
>15|TRBV29-1|NA|TRBJ2-2|TRBD1
TGCAGCGTCCTACCACAGGGGGAAATAACCGGGGAGCTGTTTTTT
CSVLPQGEITGELFF
>14|TRBV27|NA|TRBJ2-5|NA
TGTGCCAGCAGTTCACGGCGCCCGCGAGAGACCCAGTACTTC
CASSSRRPRETQYF
>13|TRBV5-4|NA|TRBJ1-1|TRBD1
TGTGCCAGCAGCGAACAGGGGAGCACTGAAGCTTTCTTT
CASSEQGSTEAFF
>12|TRBV7-9|many|TRBJ1-1|NA
TGTGCCAGCAGCTCTTCAGGATCTGAAGCTTTCTTT
CASSSSGSEAFF
>15|TRBV27|NA|TRBJ2-7|NA
TGTGCCAGCAGTTTCTCGACTACGAGCTCCTACGAGCAGTACTTC
CASSFSTTSSYEQYF
>19|TRBV27|NA|TRBJ2-2|TRBD2
TGTGCCAGCAGTTTTCTGGGGGGGTTTCAAGAAGTTAACACCGGGGAGCTGTTTTTT
CASSFLGGFQEVNTGELFF
>13|TRBV28|many|TRBJ1-1|TRBD1
TGTGCCACCAAGGGGGCGCTGGACACTGAAGCTTTCTTT
CATKGALDTEAFF
>15|TRBV4-2|few|TRBJ2-7|NA
TGTGCCAGCAGCCAAGAAAGACTCCCGCTCTACGAGCAGTACTTC
CASSQERLPLYEQYF
>17|TRBV18|NA|TRBJ2-6|NA
TGTGCCAGCTCACCTCCTCAGGGCCGCTCTGGGGCCAACGTCCTGACTTTC
CASSPPQGRSGANVLTF
>13|TRBV7-9|many|TRBJ2-5|TRBD2
TGTGCCAGCAGCCAGACTAGCGGAGAGACCCAGTACTTC
CASSQTSGETQYF
>14|TRBV2|many|TRBJ1-5|TRBD1
TGTGCCAGCAGGCGGACAGGGGAGAATCAGCCCCAGCATTTT
CASRRTGENQPQHF
>16|TRBV2|NA|TRBJ2-1|TRBD1
TGTGCCAGCAGTTTATTGAACAGGGGGCAGGTCAATGAGCAGTTCTTC
CASSLLNRGQVNEQFF
>15|TRBV28|many|TRBJ2-7|NA
TGTGCCAGCAGCGTGGACAGCACTAGGAGATACGAGCAGTACTTC
CASSVDSTRRYEQYF
>14|TRBV6-1|NA|TRBJ2-7|TRBD2
TGTGCCAGCTCGTTACCAGCGGGAGCCCCCGAGCAGTACTTC
CASSLPAGAPEQYF
>17|TRBV10-3|once|TRBJ2-7|TRBD2
TGTGCCATCAGTGCCCGATCGAGTAGCGGGAGGGTCTACGAGCAGTACTTC
CAISARSSSGRVYEQYF
>19|TRBV7-9|NA|TRBJ1-4|NA
TGTGCCAGCAGCTTAGTTGCCCTACTCCGTAATGGGCTAGATGAAAAACTGTTTTTT
CASSLVALLRNGLDEKLFF
>15|TRBV7-6|NA|TRBJ2-7|TRBD1
TGTGCCAGCAGCTTTCAGGGACAGGGATCCTACGAGCAGTACTTC
CASSFQGQGSYEQYF
>15|TRBV24-1|NA|TRBJ2-5|NA
TGTGCCACCAGTGATTTCGCCCGGGGGATAGAGACCCAGTACTTC
CATSDFARGIETQYF
>14|TRBV11-2|many|TRBJ2-4|NA
TGTGCCAGCAGCTCGCTACTAGCCGGGGACATTCAGTACTTC
CASSSLLAGDIQYF
>14|TRBV18|NA|TRBJ2-1|NA
TGTGCCAGCTCAAAGGGACCGACCGACAATGAGCAGTTCTTC
CASSKGPTDNEQFF
>13|TRBV7-2|many|TRBJ2-7|NA
TGTGCCAGCAGCTTAGCGCAGACAGTCGAGCAGTACTTC
CASSLAQTVEQYF
>14|TRBV20-1|many|TRBJ1-2|TRBD1
TGCAGTGCTAGAGGCGCGGGGACAGGCTATGGCTACACCTTC
CSARGAGTGYGYTF
>14|TRBV7-2|many|TRBJ2-7|NA
TGTGCCAGCAAATATAGCGCGAACTCCTACGAGCAGTACTTC
CASKYSANSYEQYF
>15|TRBV6-1|many|TRBJ1-4|TRBD1
TGTGCCAGCAGAGAGGAAGACAGGGGGGGTGAAAAACTGTTTTTT
CASREEDRGGEKLFF
>15|TRBV20-1|NA|TRBJ2-4|TRBD1
TGCAGTGCTAGAGATCACAGGGGGACGAGGGACATTCAGTACTTC
CSARDHRGTRDIQYF
>15|TRBV9|few|TRBJ2-5|NA
TGTGCCAGCAGCGTAGGTCAGGGGAGAATGGAGACCCAGTACTTC
CASSVGQGRMETQYF
>15|TRBV6-9|NA|TRBJ2-1|TRBD2
TGTGCCAGCAGTTACGTAGCGGGAGGCTACAATGAGCAGTTCTTC
CASSYVAGGYNEQFF
>14|TRBV9|many|TRBJ1-2|NA
TGTGCCAGCAGCGCGTGGGACGGTAACTATGGCTACACCTTC
CASSAWDGNYGYTF
>13|TRBV28|many|TRBJ1-1|NA
TGTGCCAGCAGTTTATCTAATTGGGGGCGAGCTTTCTTT
CASSLSNWGRAFF
>12|TRBV20-1|many|TRBJ2-7|TRBD1
TGCAGTGCTCGACAGGGCACCTACGAGCAGTACTTC
CSARQGTYEQYF
>17|TRBV11-2|many|TRBJ2-4|NA
TGTGCCAGCAGCTCGAGGAGGGCAGCTCTAGCCAAAAACATTCAGTACTTC
CASSSRRAALAKNIQYF
>19|TRBV16|NA|TRBJ2-3|NA
TGTGCCAGCAGCCAGGGTCCGATATCGACACCAGCCTTCACAGATACGCAGTATTTT
CASSQGPISTPAFTDTQYF
>12|TRBV24-1|few|TRBJ2-7|NA
TGTGCCACCAGTGAAGAGGGCCCCGAGCAGTACTTC
CATSEEGPEQYF
>13|TRBV7-2|many|TRBJ1-1|TRBD1
TGTGCCAGCAGCTTCAGACAGGGCACTGAAGCTTTCTTT
CASSFRQGTEAFF